The next 20 T cell receptor beta chains were all read from a single sample in a study of cytomegalovirus exposure and HLA in healthy donors. Primers included in the PCR were 60 Vbeta and 13 Jbeta primers. Data came from immunoSEQ multiplex PCR; TCRdb stores just in-frame clones and leaves some out. The table has some 170,000 clones, about 80% seen once. Sequenced: PBMCs. The receptors originated from a woman between 45 and 60 years old in good health and CMV-seronegative.

The V call is TRBV10-3, the J call TRBJ2-4, with 7 positions matching TRBD1. The CDR3 loop spans 12 amino acids. Germline V gene sequence: CDR1 ENHRY, CDR2 SYGVKD. Trimming cost V 7 bases and J 5 bases; bases outside gene matches: 2. As DNA, the CDR3 is TGTGCCATCAAAGGGACAGAAAACATTCAGTACTTC. This translates into CAIKGTENIQYF.

CDR3 bases: TGTGCCATCAGTGAGTCCGGGACAGGCTTGACAACTAATGAAAAACTGTTTTTT. This encodes CAISESGTGLTTNEKLFF. The rearrangement uses TRBV10-3 and TRBJ1-4, with 8 bases aligning to TRBD1. CDR3 length: 18 amino acids. CDR1 is ENHRY and CDR2 is SYGVKD in the germline V gene. V was clipped by 0 bases and J by 0 bases; unmatched bases: 6.

The chain joins TRBV28 to TRBJ1-3; D is uncertain. Per the germline V gene, CDR1 is MDHEN and CDR2 is SYDVKM. The CDR3 length is 16 residues. With 6 bases removed from V and 4 bases from J, the gap between germline ends came to 19 bases. The CDR3 bases are TGTGCCAGCAGCCTTTTGGGGAGCCCGGGGGGAAACACCATATATTTT. Amino acids: CASSLLGSPGGNTIYF.

The chain recombines TRBV7-8 with TRBJ1-3; 8 bases map to TRBD1. The V gene end was trimmed by 5 bases and the J gene end by 4 bases; junction bases not matched to a gene: 7. The CDR3 has 15 residues. Germline CDR1 is SGHVS and CDR2 is FQNEAQ. The CDR3 protein is CASSRSGGIGNTIYF. CDR3 nucleotide sequence: TGTGCCAGCAGCCGTTCAGGGGGCATAGGAAACACCATATATTTT.

This rearrangement joins TRBV27 to TRBJ1-2, with D uncertain. There are 13 residues in the CDR3. With 6 bases removed from V and 2 bases from J, the gap between germline ends came to 10 bases. The germline CDR1 and CDR2 sequences are MNHEY and SMNVEV (reference sequence). CDR3: CASSLQKNYGYTF. CDR3 coding DNA: TGTGCCAGCAGCCTACAGAAGAACTATGGCTACACCTTC.

This chain joins TRBV19 and TRBJ1-1, with 10 bases matching TRBD1. CDR3 length: 16 amino acids. Germline-derived CDR1 and CDR2 are LNHDA and SQIVND (reference sequence). V shed 5 bases and J 0 bases; nucleotides not matched to a gene: 6. CDR3 protein: CASSVTGGLVNTEAFF. CDR3 nucleotide sequence: TGTGCCAGTAGTGTGACAGGGGGCTTGGTGAACACTGAAGCTTTCTTT.

This clone was counted once. The genes are TRBV4-2 and TRBJ2-3, with 10 nucleotides matching TRBD2. CDR3 size: 16 residues. V gave up 2 bases and J gave up 4 bases; unmatched junction bases: 6. Per germline, CDR1 LGHNA and CDR2 YNFKEQ. The CDR3 protein is CASSQTGTSEADTQYF. The DNA of the CDR3 is TGTGCCAGCAGCCAAACCGGGACTAGCGAGGCAGATACGCAGTATTTT.

The chain recombines TRBV4-3 with TRBJ2-1, with D perhaps TRBD2 (6 bases). The CDR3 covers 15 residues. V was trimmed by 4 bases and J by 5 bases, leaving 15 bases between them. Germline V gene sequence: CDR1 LGHNA, CDR2 YSLEER. In DNA form, the CDR3 reads TGCGCCAGCAGCCTCCTGGGGAGGTCGGACAATGAGCAGTTCTTC. This gives the protein CASSLLGRSDNEQFF.

In DNA form, the CDR3 reads TGTGCCAGCAGCCCAGAGACCGGGGTAACGCAGTATTTT. Translating gives CASSPETGVTQYF. This chain joins TRBV11-3 and TRBJ2-3; tentative D call: TRBD2 (5 bases). Germline V gene sequence: CDR1 SGHNT, CDR2 YENEEA. The CDR3 consists of 13 residues. Trimming pared 5 bases from V and 9 bases from J, leaving 15 bases between.

J is TRBJ1-1 and V is TRBV5-1; D is ambiguous. The ends were cut back, 4 bases at V and 10 bases at J, with 26 bases in the middle. Germline CDR1 SGHRS, CDR2 YFSETQ. The CDR3 spans 16 residues. CDR3 sequence (DNA): TGCGCCAGCAGCACGGGCGGGCCTCGGTCTTCTTTGTTAGCTTTCTTT. Encoded protein: CASSTGGPRSSLLAFF.

V is TRBV18 and J is TRBJ2-5; TRBD2 agrees at 7 bases. The J call may be faulty, since TRBJ2-7 better matches the DNA end. Germline V gene data show CDR1 as KGHSH and CDR2 as LQKENI. There are 14 residues in the CDR3. CDR3 coding DNA: TGTGCCAGCTCACCAGGACTAGTCTCCTACGAGCAGTACTTC. It yields the protein CASSPGLVSYEQYF.

This clone was observed a single time. The chain links TRBV5-1 to TRBJ2-2; 10 bases are a match to TRBD1. CDR1 and CDR2 (germline): SGHRS, YFSETQ. Trimming took 4 bases from V and 5 from J; bases not matched to a gene: 5. The CDR3 runs 15 residues. DNA for the CDR3: TGCGCCAGCAGCGATCCGGGACAGGGGACCGGGGAGCTGTTTTTT. This codes for CASSDPGQGTGELFF.

V gene TRBV6-5 combines with J gene TRBJ2-1; 7 nucleotides agree with TRBD1. V shed 6 bases and J 1 base; nucleotides not matched to a gene: 6. This CDR3 has 15 residues. The germline V gene encodes CDR1 MNHEY and CDR2 SVGAGI. CDR3 region: CASRQTGTSYNEQFF. CDR3 in DNA: TGTGCCAGCAGACAGACAGGGACGTCCTACAATGAGCAGTTCTTC.

The chain employs TRBV14 and TRBJ2-7; 9 nucleotides line up with TRBD1. CDR3 length: 13 amino acids. Germline CDR1 is SGHDN and CDR2 is FVKESK. The trim removed 3 bases at V and 6 bases at J, leaving 3 bases unmatched. The CDR3 loop is CASSHGQGTEQYF. The CDR3 region has the DNA TGTGCCAGCAGCCACGGACAGGGGACCGAGCAGTACTTC.

This clone was recorded a few times. The CDR3 DNA sequence: TGCGCCAGCAGCCAAGATTACACATCGGGCTACAATGAGCAGTTCTTC. Its translation is CASSQDYTSGYNEQFF. The chain couples TRBV4-3 to TRBJ2-1, with no clear D. CDR3 length equals 16 residues. Germline V gene lookup returns CDR1 LGHNA and CDR2 YSLEER. Trimming pared 0 bases from V and 3 bases from J, leaving 12 bases between.

The rearrangement joins TRBV15 to TRBJ1-2; D might be TRBD1 (6 bases). CDR1 and CDR2 from the germline V gene are LNHNV and YYDKDF (reference sequence). The CDR3 is 13 residues long. V was cut by 4 bases and J by 5 bases, with 11 bases left in between. The CDR3 nucleotides are TGTGCCACCAGCACCAACAGGGAATATGGCTACACCTTC. The encoded protein is CATSTNREYGYTF.

The chain is built from TRBV10-3 and TRBJ2-1, with 12 bases fitting TRBD2. The length of the CDR3 is 19 residues. Trimming took 0 bases from V and 7 from J; bases not matched to a gene: 13. Germline V gene sequence: CDR1 ENHRY, CDR2 SYGVKD. The CDR3 bases are TGTGCCATCAGTGAGTCGAAGGGTGGCGCTAGCGGGAGGGCTAATGAGCAGTTCTTC. It is translated as CAISESKGGASGRANEQFF.

The CDR3 protein is CASSWTSGRGYDTQYF. The CDR3 region has the DNA TGTGCCAGCAGCTGGACTAGCGGGAGGGGTTACGATACGCAGTATTTT. The rearrangement links TRBV7-3 to TRBJ2-3; 15 bases align to TRBD2. This CDR3 is built from 16 residues. Germline V lookup: CDR1 SGHTA, CDR2 FQGTGA. The ends lost 4 bases at V and 6 bases at J; junction bases unmatched: 5.

V is TRBV28 and J is TRBJ1-5; D remains unclear. Trimming cost V 3 bases and J 1 base, with 22 bases left between them. The CDR3 is made up of 19 amino acids. The germline V gene encodes CDR1 MDHEN and CDR2 SYDVKM. The CDR3 nucleotides read TGTGCCAGCAGTTTTCCCACAGATCTCGGTCGTAGGAGCAATCAGCCCCAGCATTTT. It yields the protein CASSFPTDLGRRSNQPQHF.

This chain connects TRBV9 to TRBJ2-3; 7 bases match TRBD2. Germline V gene lookup returns CDR1 SGDLS and CDR2 YYNGEE. The CDR3 contains 15 residues. The junction had 7 bases not matched to a gene; V was cut back by 0 bases and J by 6 bases. In DNA form, the CDR3 reads TGTGCCAGCAGCGTAGGGTCTAGCGGATCCGATACGCAGTATTTT. Protein: CASSVGSSGSDTQYF. The full variable domain, completed using reference TRBV9 and TRBJ2-3, is DSGVTQTPKHLITATGQRVTLRCSPRSGDLSVYWYQQSLDQGLQFLIQYYNGEERAKGNILERFSAQQFPDLHSELNLSSLELGDSALYFCASSVGSSGSDTQYFGPGTRLTVL.